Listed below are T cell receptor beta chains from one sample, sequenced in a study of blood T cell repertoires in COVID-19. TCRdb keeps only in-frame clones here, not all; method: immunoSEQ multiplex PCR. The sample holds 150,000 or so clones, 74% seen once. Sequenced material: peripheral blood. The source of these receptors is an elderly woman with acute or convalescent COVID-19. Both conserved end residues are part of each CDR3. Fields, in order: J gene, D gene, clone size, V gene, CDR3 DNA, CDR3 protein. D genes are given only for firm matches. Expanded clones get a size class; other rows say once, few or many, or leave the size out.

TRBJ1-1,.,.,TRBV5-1,TGCGCCAGCAGCTTGGTGTGGAGCACTGAAGCTTTCTTT,CASSLVWSTEAFF
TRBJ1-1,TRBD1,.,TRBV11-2,TGTGCCAGCAGCTTAGTAGGATCAGGGGGTTCAACTGAAGCTTTCTTT,CASSLVGSGGSTEAFF
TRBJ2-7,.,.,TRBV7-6,TGTGCCAGCAGCAGCGCCGACGAGCAGTACTTC,CASSSADEQYF
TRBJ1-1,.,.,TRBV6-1,TGTGCCAGCAGTGAGTTAGAAAACACTGAAGCTTTCTTT,CASSELENTEAFF
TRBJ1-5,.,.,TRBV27,TGTGCCTGCTGTTGGTCCCTAAATCAGCCCCAGCATTTT,CACCWSLNQPQHF
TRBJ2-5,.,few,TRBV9,TGTGCCAGCAGCCCCTCCCAGATCTCGCCGGGGACCCAGTACTTC,CASSPSQISPGTQYF
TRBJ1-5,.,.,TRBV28,TGTGCCAGCAGTTTAACAGCCTTCCATCAGCCCCAGCATTTT,CASSLTAFHQPQHF
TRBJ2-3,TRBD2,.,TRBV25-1,TGTGCCAGCAGGTCGGCAGCGGGGTACACAGATACGCAGTATTTT,CASRSAAGYTDTQYF
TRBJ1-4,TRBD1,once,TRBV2,TGTGCCAGCAGTGAAGAGGGACAGGAGGGCGAAAAACTGTTTTTT,CASSEEGQEGEKLFF
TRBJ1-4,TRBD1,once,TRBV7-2,TGTGCCAGCAGCGCCACAGGGGGGAAAAATGAAAAACTGTTTTTT,CASSATGGKNEKLFF
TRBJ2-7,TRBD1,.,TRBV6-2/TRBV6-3,TGTGCCAGCAGTACGCCGACAGGGGGCGAGGTCGAGCAGTACTTC,CASSTPTGGEVEQYF
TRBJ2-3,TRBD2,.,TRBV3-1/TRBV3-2,TGTGCCGCGGGCCTAGCGGGAGGCACAGATACGCAGTATTTT,CAAGLAGGTDTQYF
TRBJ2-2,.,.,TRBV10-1,TGCGCCAGCAGTGAGAACTCTAACACCGGGGAGCTGTTTTTT,CASSENSNTGELFF
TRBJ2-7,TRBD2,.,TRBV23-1,TGCGCCAGCAGTCAATCGCCCCGGCGGGGGTCCTACGAGCAGTACTTC,CASSQSPRRGSYEQYF
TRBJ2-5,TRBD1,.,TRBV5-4,TGTGCCAGCAGCTTCACAGGGGCCGCTCTGGAGACCCAGTACTTC,CASSFTGAALETQYF
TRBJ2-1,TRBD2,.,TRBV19,TGTGCCAGTAGTATTAAGGCTAGCGGGACACCCTACAATGAGCAGTTCTTC,CASSIKASGTPYNEQFF
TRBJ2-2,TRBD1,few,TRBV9,TGTGCCAGCAGCGTAGCGGACAGGGTAAACACCGGGGAGCTGTTTTTT,CASSVADRVNTGELFF
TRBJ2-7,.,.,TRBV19,TGTGCCAGTAGTGCGGGGCGCTACGAGCAGTACTTC,CASSAGRYEQYF
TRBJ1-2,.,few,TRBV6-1,TGTGCCAGCAGTGAGGTGGTCCACAGGTTAGGAGGCTACACCTTC,CASSEVVHRLGGYTF
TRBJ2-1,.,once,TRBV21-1,TGTGCCAGCACCCACCCAAGCGGAGAGAAGGCCAATGAGCAGTTCTTC,CASTHPSGEKANEQFF
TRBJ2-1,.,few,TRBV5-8,TGTGCCAGCAGCCACATGCTTCGCGCAGGCGAGCAGTTCTTC,CASSHMLRAGEQFF
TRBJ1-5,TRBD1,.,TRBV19,TGTGCCAGTTGGGACAGGGGGCTGAGTCAGCCCCAGCATTTT,CASWDRGLSQPQHF
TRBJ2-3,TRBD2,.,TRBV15,TGTGCCACCAGCAGAGAAAACCTGGCCGAAAGACTGACTAGCGGGGGGGCCACAGATACGCAGTATTTT,CATSRENLAERLTSGGATDTQYF
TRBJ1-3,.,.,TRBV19,TGTGCCAGTAGTATTTATCTTGGGGCACAGGGCCTCTCTGGAAACACCATATATTTT,CASSIYLGAQGLSGNTIYF
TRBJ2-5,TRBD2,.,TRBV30,TGTGCCTGGAGTGTCTGGCTAGCGGGAGCAGAGACCCAGTACTTC,CAWSVWLAGAETQYF
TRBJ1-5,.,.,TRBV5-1,TGCGCCAGCAGCTTGGAGGGGAATAGCAATCAGCCCCAGCATTTT,CASSLEGNSNQPQHF
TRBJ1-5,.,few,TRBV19,TGTGCCAGTAGCCGGGGGGCCGGGCGAGACAATCAGCCCCAGCATTTT,CASSRGAGRDNQPQHF
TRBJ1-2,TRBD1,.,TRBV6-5,TGTGCCAGCAGCTCCCAGGGGGCGGGTGGCTACACCTTC,CASSSQGAGGYTF
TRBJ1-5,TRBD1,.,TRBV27,TGTGCCAGCAGTTCCACCGGGACAGGGGGCTGGGGGCCCCAGCATTTT,CASSSTGTGGWGPQHF
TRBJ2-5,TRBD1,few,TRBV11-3,TGTGCCAGCAGCTTTCAACTAGGGACAGGGTCGAAGACCCAGTACTTC,CASSFQLGTGSKTQYF
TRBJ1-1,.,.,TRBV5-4,TGTGCCAGCAGCACTGGGAGGTCGGATATGAACACTGAAGCTTTCTTT,CASSTGRSDMNTEAFF
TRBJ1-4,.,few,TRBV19,TGTGCCAGTAGTATCAGAACTAATGAAAAACTGTTTTTT,CASSIRTNEKLFF
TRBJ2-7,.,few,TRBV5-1,TGCGCCAGCAGCTTTGGGTCAGGGGCTGTCTACGAGCAGTACTTC,CASSFGSGAVYEQYF
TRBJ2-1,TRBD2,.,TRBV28,TGTGCCAGCAGTTTAGAAGCTAGCGGGAGAAGCGATGAGCAGTTCTTC,CASSLEASGRSDEQFF
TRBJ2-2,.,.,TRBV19,TGTGCCAGTAGCGGCAGGGGCTATTTCACCGGGGAGCTGTTTTTT,CASSGRGYFTGELFF
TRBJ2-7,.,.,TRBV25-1,TGTGCCAGCAGTCGCCAGGGGGGCTACGAGCAGTACTTC,CASSRQGGYEQYF
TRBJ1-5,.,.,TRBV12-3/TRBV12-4,TGTGCCAGCAGCATGAACTTGGACTCGCCCCAGCATTTT,CASSMNLDSPQHF
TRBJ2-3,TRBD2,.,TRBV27,TGTGCCAGCAGTTCCCTTAGCGGGATCACAGATACGCAGTATTTT,CASSSLSGITDTQYF
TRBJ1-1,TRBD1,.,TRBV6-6,TGTGCCAGCAGCCCCGGGACAGGGGCTGACACTGAAGCTTTCTTT,CASSPGTGADTEAFF
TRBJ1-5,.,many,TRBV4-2,TGTGCCAGCAGCCCGATGGGGGAGGGTCAGCCCCAGCATTTT,CASSPMGEGQPQHF
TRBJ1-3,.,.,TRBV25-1,TGTGCCAGCAGTGAATTCCGCAGCTCTGGAAACACCATATATTTT,CASSEFRSSGNTIYF
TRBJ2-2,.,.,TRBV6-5,TGTGCCAGCAACATTGGTCCAGGGATCACCGGGGAGCTGTTTTTT,CASNIGPGITGELFF